This is a list of T cell receptor beta chains from one sample in a study of blood T cell repertoires in COVID-19. TCRdb's table, derived via immunoSEQ multiplex PCR, lists solely in-frame clones and lacks some. This sample yields around 250,000 clones, of which roughly nine tenths are seen a single time; around 9% belongs to the top ten. Sequencing input: peripheral blood. The receptors originated from a man aged 35-49 years with active or convalescent COVID-19. Both conserved end residues are part of each CDR3. Fields, in order: D gene, V gene, J gene, clone size, CDR3 protein, CDR3 DNA. D genes are given only for firm matches. Size values are once, few and many counts, or a class for expanded clones, and some rows have none.

NA,TRBV6-5,TRBJ2-7,NA,CASRSPGDYEWYF,TGTGCCAGCAGGTCTCCAGGGGACTACGAGTGGTACTTC
NA,TRBV7-3,TRBJ1-2,NA,CASSSGFTNYGYTF,TGTGCCAGCAGCTCAGGGTTTACTAACTATGGCTACACCTTC
NA,TRBV7-2,TRBJ2-1,many,CASSKYPGTLNEQFF,TGTGCCAGCAGCAAATACCCCGGGACTCTTAATGAGCAGTTCTTC
NA,TRBV5-5,TRBJ1-5,NA,CASSFGGGGQPQHF,TGTGCCAGCAGCTTCGGAGGGGGAGGGCAGCCCCAGCATTTT
TRBD1,TRBV5-4,TRBJ1-4,few,CASSFFDRENEKLFF,TGTGCCAGCAGCTTTTTCGACAGGGAGAATGAAAAACTGTTTTTT
NA,TRBV24-1,TRBJ2-5,NA,CATGSGEQETQYF,TGTGCCACCGGATCGGGGGAACAAGAGACCCAGTACTTC
NA,TRBV27,TRBJ2-7,NA,CASSSIDSYEQYF,TGTGCCAGCAGTTCGATCGACAGCTACGAGCAGTACTTC
TRBD1,TRBV6-1,TRBJ1-6,NA,CASSGGPTYRGPNSPLHF,TGTGCCAGCAGTGGGGGGCCGACCTACAGGGGACCAAACTCACCCCTCCACTTT
NA,TRBV28,TRBJ2-7,NA,CASSPRRVEQYF,TGTGCCAGCTCGCCCCGGCGGGTTGAGCAGTACTTC
NA,TRBV19,TRBJ2-1,NA,CASSGVLGGNEQFF,TGTGCCAGTAGTGGGGTCCTGGGGGGCAATGAGCAGTTCTTC
NA,TRBV7-2,TRBJ1-1,NA,CASSRNMNTEAFF,TGTGCCAGCTCGCGGAACATGAACACTGAAGCTTTCTTT
TRBD1,TRBV5-1,TRBJ2-7,NA,CASRPGTDVYEQYF,TGCGCCAGCAGACCCGGGACAGACGTCTACGAGCAGTACTTC
TRBD2,TRBV13,TRBJ2-7,few,CASSPVAGVGEQYF,TGTGCCAGCAGCCCGGTAGCGGGGGTGGGCGAGCAGTACTTC
NA,TRBV9,TRBJ2-7,NA,CASSARVTYEQYF,TGTGCCAGCAGCGCACGAGTCACCTACGAGCAGTACTTC
NA,TRBV9,TRBJ1-6,few,CASSRGGDSPLHF,TGTGCCAGCAGCCGGGGAGGGGATTCACCCCTCCACTTT
NA,TRBV30,TRBJ1-5,NA,CAWSVKEGLGNQPQHF,TGTGCCTGGAGTGTAAAGGAGGGCCTCGGCAATCAGCCCCAGCATTTT
TRBD2,TRBV7-9,TRBJ2-5,NA,CASSPREGLGKTQYF,TGTGCCAGCAGCCCCAGGGAGGGCCTGGGGAAGACCCAGTACTTC
NA,TRBV27,TRBJ2-3,NA,CASSLRGSTDTQYF,TGTGCCAGCAGTTTAAGGGGGAGCACAGATACGCAGTATTTT
NA,TRBV15,TRBJ1-6,once,CATSLGSYNSPLHF,TGTGCCACCAGTCTAGGTTCCTATAATTCACCCCTCCACTTT
NA,TRBV14,TRBJ2-7,few,CASSQFQGGTYEQYF,TGTGCCAGCAGCCAATTCCAGGGAGGAACCTACGAGCAGTACTTC
NA,TRBV6-1,TRBJ2-2,NA,CASSEAWTDNTGELFF,TGTGCCAGCAGTGAAGCCTGGACAGACAACACCGGGGAGCTGTTTTTT
NA,TRBV2,TRBJ1-1,NA,CASKTGRLEAFF,TGTGCCAGCAAAACAGGGCGGCTTGAAGCTTTCTTT
NA,TRBV5-4,TRBJ1-2,NA,CASSLGQDPSYGYTF,TGTGCCAGCAGCTTGGGACAGGACCCCTCCTATGGCTACACCTTC
NA,TRBV5-4,TRBJ1-5,NA,CASSLEGGQPQHF,TGTGCCAGCAGCTTGGAGGGGGGGCAGCCCCAGCATTTT
NA,TRBV4-1,TRBJ2-1,NA,CASSQVFVLLGGNEQFF,TGCGCCAGCAGCCAAGTGTTTGTGCTACTGGGGGGCAATGAGCAGTTCTTC
TRBD1,TRBV7-9,TRBJ2-7,few,CASSLVGQSYEQYF,TGTGCCAGCAGCTTAGTGGGACAGAGCTACGAGCAGTACTTC
TRBD1,TRBV18,TRBJ2-7,few,CASSQNGQASSYEQYF,TGTGCCAGCTCCCAAAACGGACAGGCCAGCTCCTACGAGCAGTACTTC
NA,TRBV7-9,TRBJ1-3,NA,CASSFQSGNTIYF,TGTGCCAGCAGCTTCCAGTCTGGAAACACCATATATTTT
TRBD1,TRBV24-1,TRBJ2-5,NA,CATSDPGGRETQYF,TGTGCCACCAGTGACCCAGGGGGCAGAGAGACCCAGTACTTC
NA,TRBV10-3,TRBJ2-1,NA,CAISGTGDNEQFF,TGTGCCATCAGTGGTACCGGGGACAATGAGCAGTTCTTC
TRBD1,TRBV10-3,TRBJ1-3,NA,CAIRQGAGNTIYF,TGTGCCATCCGACAGGGGGCTGGAAACACCATATATTTT
TRBD1,TRBV19,TRBJ1-2,NA,CASSSRAGGDTF,TGTGCCAGTAGCTCGAGGGCAGGGGGCGACACCTTC
TRBD2,TRBV30,TRBJ2-1,NA,CAWSGGGSSYNEQFF,TGTGCCTGGAGTGGCGGGGGGAGCTCCTACAATGAGCAGTTCTTC
TRBD2,TRBV25-1,TRBJ2-7,NA,CASSEYYLAGGKYEQYF,TGTGCCAGCAGTGAATATTACCTGGCGGGGGGAAAATACGAGCAGTACTTC
NA,TRBV2,TRBJ2-5,NA,CASSEAAETQYF,TGTGCCAGCAGTGAAGCGGCCGAGACCCAGTACTTC